This entry features one TCR beta chain sequence. This clone's antigen is unknown. No much larger clone exists at a distance of one base, and base qualities are not known. Using the deep immunoSEQ assay, multiplex PCR amplified TCR CDR3 regions from genomic DNA. Genomic DNA extracted from each cell subset was distributed evenly over all wells of several immunoSEQ 96-well plates, and each plate served as one replicate. For sorted subsets, about 200 ng genomic DNA, equal to tens of thousands of T cell genomes, was loaded into each replicate PCR. Purified libraries were quantified with a Qubit 3.0 fluorometer, sized on a Bioanalyzer 2100, and re-quantified with the KAPA Library Quantification kit. Every immunoSEQ 96-well plate was sequenced on a separate single-read 150-cycle Illumina NextSeq 550 flow cell. On the authors' methods: Because only junctional sequences without quality scores were contained in the immunoSEQ output, filtering matching that applied to full-length reads could not be performed. Sequences were annotated with PyIR, a Python wrapper for IgBLAST v1.9, and V/J genes and CDR3 were assigned using IMGT germline references. Any read was removed if the V/J assignment was weak (E-value above 1e-6), the CDR3 was missing, or the read contained stop codons, out-of-frame junctions, or ambiguous translated residues. V3J clonotypes were defined as sequences sharing an identical inferred V gene, J gene, and CDR3 amino acid sequence. Percentage overlap between repertoires was calculated by dividing the number of shared unique clonotypes by the size of the smaller repertoire. Repertoire richness was assessed with RTK rarefaction, the Chao1 estimator, and Recon v2.1 estimates of unobserved clonotypes. Generation probabilities for all TCRbeta clonotypes obtained by the gDNA method from a few donors were computed using OLGA. This is the immuneACCESS table as TCRdb keeps it, with only in-frame sequences that have V and J called. A part of the clones is gone; compared with another copy, unresolved V genes explain less than half, and the rest is unexplained. The D gene and trimming were derived from the DNA, and the V and J assignments and clone size from that table. Across this sample there are nearly 750,000 clones, with approximately 77% seen only once. The ten largest clones represent over 1.5% of the sample.

Reading from cysteine to phenylalanine, the CDR3 counts 15 amino acids. Left in the record is the CDR3 DNA by itself, 45 bases read in frame from the first base. The germline V gene yields MNHEY for CDR1 and SVGAGI for CDR2. The junction shows trimming of 3 bases on V and 3 bases on J, and the gene matches do not reach 6 bases of it. Healthy HIV-negative adults with no recently reported acute infections or vaccinations were included as donors. Every donor was a Caucasian adult living in Nashville, Tennessee, USA. CD4+ T cells were enriched by magnetic negative selection, after which naive cells were positively selected on CD45RA and the negative fraction was taken as the memory subset. Blood was obtained by leukapheresis, after which PBMCs were separated by Ficoll-Histopaque density gradient centrifugation and cryopreserved in liquid nitrogen vapor phase. Analytical flow cytometry was used to check the purity and quantity of each magnetically sorted T cell population. Genomic DNA was isolated from each sorted fraction and quantified by UV absorbance on a Nanodrop 2000c.

This entry belongs to a study of shared clonotypes between healthy human individuals (dated by TCRdb to 2019 to 2021). General notes on the study: The cohort included a few men and a couple of women between 18 and 49 years of age. For each donor, CD4 naive and CD4 memory were each given three plates, CD8 naive was given two plates, and CD8 memory was given one plate. To estimate repertoire size and how much clonotypes are shared between individuals, the study performed deep sequencing of blood TCR repertoires from roughly five healthy adults. To increase sequencing depth and limit assay-specific biases, different laboratories used diverse techniques to prepare libraries and sequence TCR repertoires. Each donor's leukapheresis produced roughly between about 0.9 and 9.5 billion PBMCs.

Beyond this particular receptor, the publication reports: Naive subsets generally had larger estimated clonotype richness than memory subsets did. When several donors were compared, the shared fraction of clonotypes was about 5% for naive CD4, roughly 3.4% for naive CD8, more than 2% for memory CD4, and around 0.37% for memory CD8. Sampling was restricted to blood, and TCR repertoires in tissue are likely to differ from TCR repertoires in blood. Because the study included a small number of donors, the genetic and exposure-history diversity represented was limited. Pairwise subsampling led to the expectation that sequencing depth would affect the degree of clonotype sharing among donors. Even with the large sequencing depth, rarefaction of the sorted-subset datasets indicated that sequencing was incomplete. Compared with non-shared clonotypes, the clonotypes found in all four sorted-subset donors had higher generation probabilities.

This clonotype originated in a young woman in good health. The sample consisted of memory CD4+ T cells sorted from blood. The label giving this sample's cell subset or site can be read as: CD45RA-negative fraction. The V and J segments used are TRBV6-5 and TRBJ2-7; TRBD2 fits 9 bases in the junction. The CDR3 region reads CASSYSAGGHYEQYF. The base sequence is TGTGCCAGCAGTTATTCAGCGGGAGGCCACTACGAGCAGTACTTC.